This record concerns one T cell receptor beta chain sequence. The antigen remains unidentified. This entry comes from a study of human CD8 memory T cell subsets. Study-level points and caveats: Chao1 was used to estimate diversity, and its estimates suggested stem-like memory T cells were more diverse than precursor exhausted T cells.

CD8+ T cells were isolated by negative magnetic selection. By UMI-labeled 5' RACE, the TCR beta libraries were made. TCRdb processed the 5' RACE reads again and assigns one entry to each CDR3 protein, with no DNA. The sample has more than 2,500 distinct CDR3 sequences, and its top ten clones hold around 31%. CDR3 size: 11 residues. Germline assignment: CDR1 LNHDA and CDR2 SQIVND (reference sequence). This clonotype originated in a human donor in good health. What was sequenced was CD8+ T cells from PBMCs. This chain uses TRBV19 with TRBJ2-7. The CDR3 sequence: CASSIPNEQYF.